This T cell receptor beta chain emerged from a study of quantifying T cell responses using KT2 cells. The overall study: cDNA was made from DNase-treated RNA using alpha and beta constant primers.

An oligo carrying a UMI was ligated to the cDNA 3' end. First-round PCR used three to five cycles and beta primers RC1.1 and RC1.2 covering TRBC1 and TRBC2. Each CDR3 protein gets one entry after TCRdb re-called the UMI-ligation and nested PCR reads with MiXCR. The sample holds tens of thousands of distinct CDR3 sequences, over 9% seen once. Known numbers of the T cell clone KT2 were added to PBMC. Different KT2-to-PBMC ratios were created with a constant PBMC count. For this clonotype: Its antigen is still unknown.

Study-wide points: Detection of KT2 sequences held at the lowest tested level, about one cell per 100,000 PBMC.

The germline CDR1 and CDR2 sequences are SGHVS and FQNEAQ. This CDR3 spans 18 amino acids. Deletions cut 4 bases from V and 6 bases from J, with 24 bases between. V and J are TRBV7-8 and TRBJ2-2; D uncertain. Sequencing was performed on PBMCs spiked with cells of the T cell clone KT2. This TCR came from a human donor. The CDR3 protein is CASSSSRLGGPLPGELFF. The CDR3 DNA reads as TGTGCCAGCAGCTCATCCCGCCTAGGTGGTCCCCTGCCCGGGGAGCTGTTTTTT. Filled out from reference TRBV7-8 and TRBJ2-2, the complete variable domain reads GAGVSQSPRYKVAKRGQDVALRCDPISGHVSLFWYQQALGQGPEFLTYFQNEAQLDKSGLPSDRFFAERPEGSVSTLKIQRTQQEDSAVYLCASSSSRLGGPLPGELFFGEGSRLTVL.